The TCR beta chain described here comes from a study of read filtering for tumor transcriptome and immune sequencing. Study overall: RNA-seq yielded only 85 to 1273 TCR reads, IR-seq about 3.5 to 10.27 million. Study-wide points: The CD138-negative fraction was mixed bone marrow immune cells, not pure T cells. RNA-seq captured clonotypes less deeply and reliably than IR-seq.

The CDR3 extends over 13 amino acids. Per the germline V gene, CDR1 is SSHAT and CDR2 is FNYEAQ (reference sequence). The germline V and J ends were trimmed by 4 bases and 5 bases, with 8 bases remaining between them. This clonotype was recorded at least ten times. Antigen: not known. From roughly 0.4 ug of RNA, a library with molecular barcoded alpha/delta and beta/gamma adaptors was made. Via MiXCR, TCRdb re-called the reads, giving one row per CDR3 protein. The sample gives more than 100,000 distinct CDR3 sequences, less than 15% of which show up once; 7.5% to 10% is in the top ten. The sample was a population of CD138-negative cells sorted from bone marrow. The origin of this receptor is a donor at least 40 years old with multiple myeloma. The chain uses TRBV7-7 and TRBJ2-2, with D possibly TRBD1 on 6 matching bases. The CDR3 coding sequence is TGTGCCAGCAGCTCAGGGGTTACCGGGGAGCTGTTTTTT. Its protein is CASSSGVTGELFF.